These T cell receptor beta chains were read from a single sample in a study of T cells in Graves' hyperthyroidism and ophthalmopathy. TCRdb reprocessed the multiplex PCR reads via MiXCR and lists one record per CDR3 protein. The data hold hundreds of thousands of distinct CDR3 sequences, with about 14% observed a single time. The sequencing input was blood. These receptors were obtained from a woman aged 18-29 years with Graves' hyperthyroidism. Each CDR3 is given with its conserved first and last residue. A D gene is named only where the DNA matches it firmly. Size tells how often a clone was seen (once, few, many) or the class of an expanded clone, and some rows leave it out.

CDR3aa | CDR3nt | abundance | v_gene | d_gene | j_gene | len
CASSPQGANTGNTIYF | TGTGCCAGCTCACCACAGGGGGCGAATACTGGAAACACCATATATTTT | . | TRBV18 | TRBD1 | TRBJ1-3 | 16
CASSSKPDGNYGYTF | TGTGCCAGCAGCTCAAAACCTGACGGCAACTATGGCTACACCTTC | many | TRBV5-5 | . | TRBJ1-2 | 15
CASSLGPWTSGSSANTGELFF | TGTGCCAGCAGTTTGGGTCCTTGGACTAGCGGGAGTAGTGCGAACACCGGGGAGCTGTTTTTT | many | TRBV27 | TRBD2 | TRBJ2-2 | 21
CSASLGPPNYGYTF | TGCAGTGCCAGCTTGGGCCCTCCTAACTATGGCTACACCTTC | . | TRBV20-1 | . | TRBJ1-2 | 14
CASSQGTGGTGELFF | TGTGCCAGCAGCCAAGGGACAGGGGGCACCGGGGAGCTGTTTTTT | many | TRBV7-9 | TRBD1 | TRBJ2-2 | 15
CASSPGGAIGAFF | TGCGCCAGCAGTCCAGGCGGGGCGATTGGAGCTTTCTTT | few | TRBV10-1 | . | TRBJ1-1 | 13
CASTLTEYMNTEAFF | TGTGCCAGCACATTGACAGAGTATATGAACACTGAAGCTTTCTTT | many | TRBV28 | . | TRBJ1-1 | 15
CASSQVPGQIYGYTF | TGTGCCAGCAGCCAAGTTCCGGGACAGATCTATGGCTACACCTTC | few | TRBV3-1 | TRBD1 | TRBJ1-2 | 15
CASSPKADVEGPTYEQYF | TGTGCCAGCAGTCCCAAGGCCGACGTCGAGGGACCAACCTACGAGCAGTACTTC | . | TRBV6-1 | . | TRBJ2-7 | 18
CASSRQSGINTEAFF | TGCGCCAGCAGCCGACAATCAGGAATCAACACTGAAGCTTTCTTT | few | TRBV4-1 | . | TRBJ1-1 | 15
CASNTPGQGQSPLHF | TGCGCCAGCAACACCCCGGGACAGGGGCAATCACCCCTCCACTTT | few | TRBV4-1 | TRBD1 | TRBJ1-6 | 15
CSARGLDRDTGELFF | TGCAGTGCTAGGGGATTGGACAGGGACACCGGGGAGCTGTTTTTT | . | TRBV20-1 | TRBD1 | TRBJ2-2 | 15
CASSLVGFGYTF | TGTGCCAGCAGCTTAGTAGGGTTCGGCTACACCTTC | once | TRBV7-8 | . | TRBJ1-2 | 12
CASSYSVGPSNQPQHF | TGTGCCAGCAGTTACTCGGTAGGGCCGAGCAATCAGCCCCAGCATTTT | . | TRBV6-2/TRBV6-3 | . | TRBJ1-5 | 16
CASSLRLARANEQFF | TGTGCCAGCAGCTTACGACTAGCGAGGGCCAATGAGCAGTTCTTC | many | TRBV11-2 | TRBD2 | TRBJ2-1 | 15
CAITGQGRSGYTF | TGTGCCATTACGGGACAGGGGAGGAGTGGCTACACCTTC | many | TRBV10-3 | TRBD1 | TRBJ1-2 | 13
CASSRPGQGTSGRQYNEQFF | TGTGCCAGCAGCCGCCCGGGACAGGGGACTAGCGGGAGGCAATACAATGAGCAGTTCTTC | many | TRBV7-3 | TRBD2 | TRBJ2-1 | 20
CSARSGGGGNEQFF | TGCAGTGCTAGATCGGGGGGGGGGGGTAATGAGCAGTTCTTC | few | TRBV20-1 | TRBD2 | TRBJ2-1 | 14
CSVEGQKNIQYF | TGCAGCGTTGAAGGACAGAAAAACATTCAGTACTTC | few | TRBV29-1 | . | TRBJ2-4 | 12
CASSSGWVALKETQYF | TGTGCCAGCAGCTCCGGATGGGTGGCGTTAAAAGAGACCCAGTACTTC | once | TRBV11-2 | . | TRBJ2-5 | 16
CASSWGPSQEPSYNEQFF | TGTGCCAGCAGTTGGGGACCGAGCCAAGAGCCCTCCTACAATGAGCAGTTCTTC | many | TRBV2 | . | TRBJ2-1 | 18
CASRGFGSNSPNEQFF | TGTGCCAGCAGGGGGTTCGGGAGTAATTCCCCGAATGAGCAGTTCTTC | . | TRBV6-1 | . | TRBJ2-1 | 16
CAWSVPTALYGYTF | TGTGCCTGGAGTGTACCGACAGCGCTCTATGGCTACACCTTC | . | TRBV30 | . | TRBJ1-2 | 14
CAWSSTHNEQFF | TGTGCCTGGAGTTCAACCCACAATGAGCAGTTCTTC | few | TRBV30 | . | TRBJ2-1 | 12
CASTGARYTGELFF | TGTGCCTCCACAGGGGCGCGGTACACCGGGGAGCTGTTTTTT | many | TRBV2 | TRBD1 | TRBJ2-2 | 14
CAISGTGGNEQFF | TGTGCCATCAGTGGGACAGGGGGGAATGAGCAGTTCTTC | once | TRBV10-3 | TRBD1 | TRBJ2-1 | 13
CSARGPRTATNEKLFF | TGCAGTGCTAGAGGCCCCCGTACAGCAACTAATGAAAAACTGTTTTTT | many | TRBV20-1 | . | TRBJ1-4 | 16
CASSQVSGLDTQYF | TGTGCCAGCAGCCAAGTATCAGGGCTAGATACGCAGTATTTT | few | TRBV3-1 | . | TRBJ2-3 | 14
CASSFFGGTDTQYF | TGTGCCAGCAGCTTTTTTGGGGGCACAGATACGCAGTATTTT | few | TRBV7-3 | . | TRBJ2-3 | 14
CASSQDIGADQETQYF | TGCGCCAGCAGCCAAGATATTGGGGCGGACCAAGAGACCCAGTACTTC | once | TRBV4-3 | . | TRBJ2-5 | 16
CAISEHLIGVKETQYF | TGTGCCATCAGCGAACACCTAATAGGCGTTAAAGAGACCCAGTACTTC | few | TRBV10-3 | . | TRBJ2-5 | 16
CASRAGERDEQYF | TGTGCCAGCAGGGCCGGGGAAAGAGACGAGCAGTACTTC | . | TRBV7-2 | . | TRBJ2-7 | 13
CASSLDREGYNEQFF | TGTGCCAGCAGCTTAGATCGTGAAGGCTACAATGAGCAGTTCTTC | many | TRBV11-3 | . | TRBJ2-1 | 15
CASSERLDTGELFF | TGTGCCAGCAGTGAAAGGCTGGACACCGGGGAGCTGTTTTTT | few | TRBV6-1 | . | TRBJ2-2 | 14
CASSARRREQFF | TGTGCCAGCAGCGCCCGAAGGCGAGAGCAGTTCTTC | many | TRBV11-3 | . | TRBJ2-1 | 12
CASSFEDFPYEQYF | TGTGCCAGCAGCTTTGAGGATTTTCCCTACGAGCAGTACTTC | few | TRBV7-9 | . | TRBJ2-7 | 14
CASSPQVINYGYTF | TGTGCCAGCAGCCCCCAGGTGATTAACTATGGCTACACCTTC | . | TRBV7-8 | . | TRBJ1-2 | 14
CASSPNWAGRKTQYF | TGTGCCAGCAGCCCGAACTGGGCAGGGCGGAAGACCCAGTACTTC | . | TRBV7-2 | . | TRBJ2-5 | 15
CASDPFFGEGTTEAFF | TGTGCTAGTGACCCTTTTTTTGGGGAGGGGACCACTGAAGCTTTCTTT | . | TRBV12-5 | . | TRBJ1-1 | 16
CASSFDRRQHF | TGTGCCAGCAGCTTCGACAGGAGACAGCATTTT | many | TRBV12-3/TRBV12-4 | . | TRBJ1-5 | 11